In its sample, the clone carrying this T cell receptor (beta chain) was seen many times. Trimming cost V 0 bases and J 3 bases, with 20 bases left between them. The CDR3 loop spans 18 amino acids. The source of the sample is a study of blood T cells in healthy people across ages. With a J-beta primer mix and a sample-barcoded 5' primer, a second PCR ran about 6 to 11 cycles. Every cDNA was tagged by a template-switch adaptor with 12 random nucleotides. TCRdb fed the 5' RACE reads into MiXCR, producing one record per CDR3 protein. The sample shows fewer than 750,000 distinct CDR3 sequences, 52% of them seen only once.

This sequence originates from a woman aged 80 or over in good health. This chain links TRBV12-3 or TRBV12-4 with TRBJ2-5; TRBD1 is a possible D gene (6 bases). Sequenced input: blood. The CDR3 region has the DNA TGTGCCAGCAGTTTAGCGTTGGGCGACAGGAGTCTGGAAGAGACCCAGTACTTC. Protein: CASSLALGDRSLEETQYF.